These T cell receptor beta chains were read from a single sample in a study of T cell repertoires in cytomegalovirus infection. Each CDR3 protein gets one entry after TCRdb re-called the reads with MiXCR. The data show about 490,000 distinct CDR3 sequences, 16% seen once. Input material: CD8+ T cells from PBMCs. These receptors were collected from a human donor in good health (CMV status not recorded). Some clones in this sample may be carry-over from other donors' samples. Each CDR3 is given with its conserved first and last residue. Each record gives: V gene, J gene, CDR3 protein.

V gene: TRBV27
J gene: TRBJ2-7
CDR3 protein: CASSISPGGEQYF

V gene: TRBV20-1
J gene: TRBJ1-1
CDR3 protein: CSARDRGAANTEAFF

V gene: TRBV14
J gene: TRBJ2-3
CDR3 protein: CASSQDGFSTDTQYF

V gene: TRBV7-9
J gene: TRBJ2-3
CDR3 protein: CASSSPALLAVHSTDTQYF

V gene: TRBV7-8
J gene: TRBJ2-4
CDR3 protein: CASSRRLTGGEPKNIQYF

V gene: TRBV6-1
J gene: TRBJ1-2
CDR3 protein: CASSEFEGGPNYGYTF

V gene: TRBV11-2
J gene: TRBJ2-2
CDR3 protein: CASSLLGTGGTGELFF

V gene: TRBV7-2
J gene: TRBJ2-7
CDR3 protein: CASSLADFYYEQYF

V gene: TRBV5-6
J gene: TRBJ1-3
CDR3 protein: CASSEGATGNTIYF

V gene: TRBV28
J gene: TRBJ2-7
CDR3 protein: CASSFSGGLGEQYF

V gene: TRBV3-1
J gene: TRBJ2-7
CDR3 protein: CASSPPMIPAGSSYEQYF

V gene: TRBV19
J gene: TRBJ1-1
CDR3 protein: CASSTRTEAFF

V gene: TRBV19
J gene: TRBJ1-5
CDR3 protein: CASRRQDSSNQPQHF

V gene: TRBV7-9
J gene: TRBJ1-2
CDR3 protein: CASSSGQGYSYGYTF

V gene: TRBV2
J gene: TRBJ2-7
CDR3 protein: CAVGTSETYEQYF

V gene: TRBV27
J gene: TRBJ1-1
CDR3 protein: CASLSTGEAFF

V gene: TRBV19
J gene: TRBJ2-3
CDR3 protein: CASIEGDTQYF

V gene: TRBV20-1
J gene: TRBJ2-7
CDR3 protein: CSARDSGTGRPLQYF

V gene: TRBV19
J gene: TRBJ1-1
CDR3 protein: CASSRRQDPAVNTEAFF

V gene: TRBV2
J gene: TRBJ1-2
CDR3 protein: CASSEAPSYYGYTF

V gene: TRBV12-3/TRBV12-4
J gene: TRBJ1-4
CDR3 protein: CASSEPSGSTNEKLFF

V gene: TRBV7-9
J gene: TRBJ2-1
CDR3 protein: CASSLPRPRGRDYEQFF

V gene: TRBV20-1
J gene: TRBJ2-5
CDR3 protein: CSARDRRERETQYF

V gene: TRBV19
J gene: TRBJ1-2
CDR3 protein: CASSPGQGDYGYTF

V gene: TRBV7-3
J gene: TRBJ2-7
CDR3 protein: CASSLSGSASYEQYF

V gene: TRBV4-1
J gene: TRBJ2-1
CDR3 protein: CASSQDEGGTYNEQFF

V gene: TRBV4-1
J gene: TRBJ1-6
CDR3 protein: CASSPVQGQEYNSPLHF

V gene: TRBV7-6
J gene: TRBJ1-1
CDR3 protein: CASSLPEGNMNTEAFF

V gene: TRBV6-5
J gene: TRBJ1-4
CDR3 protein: CASSYGGKKLFF

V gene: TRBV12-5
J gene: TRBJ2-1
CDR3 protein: CASGVAGGRDEQFF

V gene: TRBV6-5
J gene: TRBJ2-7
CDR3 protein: CASSFSSGTETYEQYF

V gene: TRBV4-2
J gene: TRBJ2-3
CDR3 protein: CASSQWTGTDTQYF

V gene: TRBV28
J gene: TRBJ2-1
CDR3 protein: CASSLPSDLPGNEQFF

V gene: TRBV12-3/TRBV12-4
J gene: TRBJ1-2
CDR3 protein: CASSLDYEGGNYGYTF

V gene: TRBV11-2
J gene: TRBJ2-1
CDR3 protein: CASNSGGSYNEQFF

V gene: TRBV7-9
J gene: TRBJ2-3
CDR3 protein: CASSLFPRLADTDTQYF

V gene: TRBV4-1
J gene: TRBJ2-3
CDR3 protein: CASSTPLAGGPDTQYF